The clone carrying this T cell receptor beta chain has more than one count but fewer than ten. Its target is not known. CDR1 and CDR2 from the germline V gene are MNHEY and SMNVEV (reference sequence). This CDR3 comprises 11 residues. V lost 1 base, J lost 3 bases, and 1 base lay in between. This specimen comes from a study of PD-1 blockade in classical Hodgkin lymphoma. Study results and limitations: Causes of the repertoire differences remain undefined, possibly disease activity or prior therapy. Only CD4+ TCR diversity, not CD8+, had risen significantly by C4D1. The study found complete responders had baseline diversity similar to newly diagnosed patients. Newly diagnosed patients had baseline TCR diversity that was reportedly lower than that of healthy donors.

Sequenced by immunoSEQ multiplex PCR; TCRdb stores in-frame clones only, minus some. This sample has about 29,000 clones, with about three quarters found just once. Relapse was seen in all patients after autologous stem cell transplantation, and brentuximab vedotin exposure was variable. The chain couples TRBV27 to TRBJ2-7, with no clear D. Here the sequenced sample was peripheral blood mononuclear cells (PBMCs), taken before the second cycle of nivolumab. This TCR was sampled from a human donor with classical Hodgkin lymphoma. CDR3 DNA: TGTGCCAGCAGTTTATACTACGAGCAGTACTTC. Translation: CASSLYYEQYF.